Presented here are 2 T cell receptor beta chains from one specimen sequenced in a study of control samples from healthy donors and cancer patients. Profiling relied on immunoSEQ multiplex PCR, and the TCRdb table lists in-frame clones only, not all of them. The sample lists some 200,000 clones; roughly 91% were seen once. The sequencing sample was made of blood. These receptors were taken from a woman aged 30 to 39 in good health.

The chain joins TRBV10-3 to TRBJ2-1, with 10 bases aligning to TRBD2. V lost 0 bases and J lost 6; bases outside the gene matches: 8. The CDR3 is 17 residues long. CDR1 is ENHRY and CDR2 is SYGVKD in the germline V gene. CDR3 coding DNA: TGTGCCATCAGTGAGTCGGGCTACGGACTAGCGGCCAATGAGCAGTTCTTC. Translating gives CAISESGYGLAANEQFF.

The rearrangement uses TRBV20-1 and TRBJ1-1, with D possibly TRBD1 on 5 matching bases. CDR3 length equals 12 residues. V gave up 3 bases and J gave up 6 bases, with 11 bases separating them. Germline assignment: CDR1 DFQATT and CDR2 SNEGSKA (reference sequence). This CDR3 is CSASIREAEAFF. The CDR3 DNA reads TGCAGTGCTAGTATCAGGGAGGCTGAAGCTTTCTTT.